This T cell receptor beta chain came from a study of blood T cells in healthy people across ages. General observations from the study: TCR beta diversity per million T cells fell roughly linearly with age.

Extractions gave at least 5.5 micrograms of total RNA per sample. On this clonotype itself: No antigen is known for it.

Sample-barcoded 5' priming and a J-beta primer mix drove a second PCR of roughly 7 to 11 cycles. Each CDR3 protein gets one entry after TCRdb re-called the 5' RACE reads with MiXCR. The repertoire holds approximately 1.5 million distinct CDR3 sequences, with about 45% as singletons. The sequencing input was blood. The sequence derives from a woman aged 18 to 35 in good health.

CDR3 DNA: TGCAGCGTTGTTACAGGAGACTATGGCTACACCTTC. Amino acid sequence: CSVVTGDYGYTF. The chain joins TRBV29-1 to TRBJ1-2; the D gene is possibly TRBD1 (5 bases). Looked up from germline, CDR1 is SQVTM and CDR2 is ANQGSEA. Trimming stripped 4 bases from V and 3 bases from J, with 9 bases between. The length of the CDR3 is 12 residues.